A single sample is the source of the 24 T cell receptor beta chains below, sequenced in a study of cytomegalovirus exposure and HLA in healthy donors. Sequenced by immunoSEQ multiplex PCR; TCRdb stores in-frame clones only, minus some. This sample has tens of thousands of clones, with roughly 94% found just once. The specimen sequenced was PBMCs. The receptor source for this set is a woman aged 18-29 years in good health and CMV-seronegative.

The chain couples TRBV5-1 to TRBJ2-3; the match to TRBD2 covers 10 bases. V lost 5 bases, J lost 6 bases, and 6 bases stayed unmatched. Germline-derived CDR1 and CDR2 are SGHRS and YFSETQ. The CDR3 spans 14 residues. This CDR3 reads CASRSLAGVDTQYF. CDR3 in DNA: TGCGCCAGCAGAAGTCTAGCGGGGGTGGATACGCAGTATTTT.

The V call is TRBV25-1, the J call TRBJ2-7; D might be TRBD2 (6 bases). CDR1 is MGHDK and CDR2 is SYGVNS in the germline V gene. This CDR3 is built from 14 residues. The V end was cut by 7 bases, the J end by 0 bases, with 13 bases between. The CDR3 region has the DNA TGTGCCAGCAAGGGAGCGGGTCCCTCCTACGAGCAGTACTTC. Translating it yields CASKGAGPSYEQYF.

This chain connects TRBV6-6 to TRBJ1-1; D not certain. Germline CDR1 and CDR2: MNHNY and SVGAGI (reference sequence). Between the trimmed V and J ends, which lost 4 bases and 4 bases, there was a span of 16 bases. There are 15 residues in the CDR3. The CDR3 here is CASSSVEGAGTEAFF. For the CDR3, the DNA is TGTGCCAGCAGTTCGGTAGAGGGCGCGGGCACTGAAGCTTTCTTT.

The sample holds one count of this clone. The chain joins TRBV30 to TRBJ2-7; 8 nucleotides match TRBD1. V shed 7 bases, J shed 0 bases, and the junction held 8 bases outside the gene matches. Germline assignment: CDR1 GTSNPN and CDR2 SVGIG (reference sequence). The CDR3 totals 14 residues. In nucleotides, the CDR3 is TGTGCCTCGACAGGGGTCTTTACCTCCTACGAGCAGTACTTC. Its protein is CASTGVFTSYEQYF.

V is TRBV19 and J is TRBJ2-7, with 7 nucleotides matching TRBD1. CDR1 and CDR2 from the germline V gene are LNHDA and SQIVND (reference sequence). After removal of 5 bases from V and 6 bases from J, the junction contained 7 bases not matched to a gene. CDR3 length: 13 amino acids. CDR3 sequence reads: CASSSDRASEQYF. The CDR3 nucleotides are TGTGCCAGTAGTTCTGACAGGGCGAGCGAGCAGTACTTC.

The gene calls are TRBV5-5 and TRBJ1-1; 8 nucleotides align to TRBD1. J lost 4 bases, V lost 5 bases, and 7 bases had no gene match. The CDR3 is made up of 14 amino acids. The germline CDR1 and CDR2 sequences are SGHKS and YYEKEE (reference sequence). The CDR3 here is CASRQGAAVTEAFF. The CDR3, as DNA: TGTGCCAGCAGGCAGGGGGCGGCTGTCACTGAAGCTTTCTTT.

J is TRBJ2-7 and V is TRBV28; 11 nucleotides line up with TRBD2. CDR3 length equals 15 residues. V gave up 5 bases and J gave up 2 bases; unmatched junction bases: 5. The germline V gene has CDR1 MDHEN and CDR2 SYDVKM. In DNA, the CDR3 is TGTGCCAGCAGTCGGCCGGGACTAGCGGCCTACGAGCAGTACTTC. Translated: CASSRPGLAAYEQYF.

The V call is TRBV6-1, the J call TRBJ2-2; TRBD1 might be the D (5 bases). Germline CDR1 reads MNHNS; CDR2 reads SASEGT. The CDR3 has 15 residues. V was trimmed by 3 bases and J by 0 bases, leaving 8 bases between them. CDR3 in amino acids: CASSEQGPNTGELFF. Written as DNA, the CDR3 is TGTGCCAGCAGTGAGCAGGGTCCGAACACCGGGGAGCTGTTTTTT.

This clone was seen only once. The chain couples TRBV2 to TRBJ2-7, with TRBD2 matching over 7 bases. Germline-derived CDR1 and CDR2 are SNHLY and FYNNEI. This CDR3 comprises 14 residues. Trimming cost V 6 bases and J 2 bases; bases outside gene matches: 7. Here the CDR3 reads CASSPASGPYEQYF. In DNA, the CDR3 is TGTGCCAGCAGCCCGGCTAGCGGTCCCTACGAGCAGTACTTC.

The chain couples TRBV4-3 to TRBJ2-7; D is unresolved. The length of the CDR3 is 15 residues. CDR1 and CDR2 (germline): LGHNA, YSLEER. Deletions cut 0 bases from V and 9 bases from J, with 18 bases between. CDR3 DNA sequence: TGCGCCAGCAGCCAAGATCGCGGCTATGCCGATGGGCAGTACTTC. Translation: CASSQDRGYADGQYF.

This clone was observed once. V is TRBV14 and J is TRBJ1-1, with 7 bases that match TRBD1. V shed 3 bases, J shed 1 base, and the junction held 5 bases outside the gene matches. Germline V gene data show CDR1 as SGHDN and CDR2 as FVKESK. CDR3 length: 15 amino acids. DNA for the CDR3: TGTGCCAGCAGCCACTCAGGGGGATGGAACACTGAAGCTTTCTTT. It translates to CASSHSGGWNTEAFF.

This clone showed up just once. The chain has TRBV29-1 and TRBJ2-2; D might be TRBD2 (6 bases). The V end lost 0 bases, the J end lost 0 bases, and 14 bases lay between the germline ends. This CDR3 has 17 residues. CDR1 and CDR2 (germline): SQVTM, ANQGSEA. DNA for the CDR3: TGCAGCGTTGAAGAATTTGAGGAGGGCCCGAACACCGGGGAGCTGTTTTTT. This encodes CSVEEFEEGPNTGELFF.

This chain uses TRBV19 with TRBJ1-2; 9 bases align to TRBD1. The junction had 11 bases not matched to a gene; V was cut back by 4 bases and J by 2 bases. Germline CDR1 LNHDA, CDR2 SQIVND (reference sequence). The CDR3 length is 17 residues. The CDR3 nucleotides read TGTGCCAGTAGTAGGGGACAGGGAAGTTCGGCAAACTATGGCTACACCTTC. This encodes CASSRGQGSSANYGYTF.

The chain employs TRBV5-1 and TRBJ2-7, with D perhaps matching TRBD2 (5 bases). CDR3 size: 13 residues. In germline, CDR1 is SGHRS, CDR2 YFSETQ. V shed 1 base and J shed 2 bases, with 7 bases lying between them. The CDR3 DNA sequence: TGCGCCAGCAGCTTGAGTAGCGCCTACGAGCAGTACTTC. This translates into CASSLSSAYEQYF.

The CDR3 loop reads CASSYPEVGANSPLHF. DNA of the CDR3: TGTGCCAGCAGCTACCCTGAAGTGGGAGCCAATTCACCCCTCCACTTT. The rearrangement uses TRBV7-8 and TRBJ1-6; D gene ambiguous. In germline, CDR1 is SGHVS, CDR2 FQNEAQ. The CDR3 runs 16 residues. The V and J ends lost 4 bases and 7 bases respectively, with 17 bases between them.

This clone was counted a single time. The CDR3 region has the DNA TGTGCCAGCAGACTCCGAGGGGGCGGGGATGGCTACACCTTC. Translating gives CASRLRGGGDGYTF. The chain carries TRBV27 and TRBJ1-2, with TRBD1 identical over 7 bases. Looked up from germline, CDR1 is MNHEY and CDR2 is SMNVEV (reference sequence). The CDR3 length is 14 residues. Trimming at V came to 6 bases and at J to 6 bases, leaving 10 bases not matched to a gene.

The V and J genes are TRBV28 and TRBJ2-3, with TRBD2 matching 10 bases. There are 15 residues in the CDR3. The V and J ends lost 10 bases and 7 bases, in that order; junction bases with no gene match: 14. Germline V lookup: CDR1 MDHEN, CDR2 SYDVKM. The CDR3 spells CANDSGRGSPNTQYF. CDR3 DNA: TGTGCCAATGACAGCGGGAGGGGATCACCTAATACGCAGTATTTT.

This chain joins TRBV18 and TRBJ2-3, with D possibly matching TRBD1 (6 bases). The V and J ends lost 5 bases and 4 bases respectively, with 13 bases between them. This CDR3 region has 14 residues. CDR1 KGHSH and CDR2 LQKENI come from the germline V gene. The CDR3 here is CASSATGWADTQYF. DNA of the CDR3: TGTGCCAGCTCAGCCACAGGGTGGGCAGATACGCAGTATTTT. Full variable domain (remainder filled in from reference TRBV18 and TRBJ2-3): NAGVMQNPRHLVRRRGQEARLRCSPMKGHSHVYWYRQLPEEGLKFMVYLQKENIIDESGMPKERFSAEFPKEGPSILRIQQVVRGDSAAYFCASSATGWADTQYFGPGTRLTVL.

The chain uses TRBV28 and TRBJ2-7, with TRBD2 matching over 11 bases. Germline lookup yields CDR1 MDHEN and CDR2 SYDVKM. V shed 1 base and J 2 bases; nucleotides not matched to a gene: 1. The CDR3 loop spans 15 amino acids. The CDR3 region has the DNA TGTGCCAGCAGTTTATTGGGACTAGCGGCCTACGAGCAGTACTTC. As protein: CASSLLGLAAYEQYF.

The gene calls are TRBV11-3 and TRBJ2-5; TRBD2 is a possible D gene (6 bases). Germline loops: CDR1 SGHNT, CDR2 YENEEA. V gave up 5 bases and J gave up 5 bases, with 12 bases separating them. This CDR3 is 13 amino acids long. CDR3 loop: CASSPASDETQYF. CDR3 bases: TGTGCCAGCAGCCCCGCTAGCGATGAGACCCAGTACTTC. The variable domain in full, completed from reference TRBV11-3 and TRBJ2-5, reads EAGVVQSPRYKIIEKKQPVAFWCNPISGHNTLYWYLQNLGQGPELLIRYENEEAVDDSQLPKDRFSAERLKGVDSTLKIQPAELGDSAVYLCASSPASDETQYFGPGTRLLVL.

The chain links TRBV10-2 to TRBJ2-7, with D tentatively TRBD2 (6 bases). This CDR3 comprises 13 residues. V gave up 3 bases and J gave up 4 bases, with 10 bases separating them. Germline CDR1 WSHSY, CDR2 SAAADI. As DNA, the CDR3 is TGCGCCAGCAGTGACTGGGGGGTTTACGAGCAGTACTTC. Translated: CASSDWGVYEQYF.

The genes are TRBV27 and TRBJ2-2, with D possibly being TRBD2 (6 bases). V was shortened by 7 bases and J by 4 bases, with 16 bases between the two germline ends. CDR3 length: 15 residues. In germline, CDR1 is MNHEY, CDR2 SMNVEV (reference sequence). CDR3 nucleotide sequence: TGTGCCAGCACCAATTGGGGGGTCAGCACCGGGGAGCTGTTTTTT. Amino acid sequence: CASTNWGVSTGELFF.

V gene TRBV5-1 combines with J gene TRBJ2-7; 10 nucleotides match TRBD2. The germline V gene encodes CDR1 SGHRS and CDR2 YFSETQ. After removal of 1 base from V and 1 base from J, the junction contained 2 bases not matched to a gene. The CDR3 spans 15 residues. The CDR3 sequence: CASSLYSGRSYEQYF. The CDR3 nucleotides read TGCGCCAGCAGCTTGTATAGCGGGAGGTCCTACGAGCAGTACTTC.

The V gene is TRBV4-1, the J gene TRBJ2-3; 10 positions match TRBD2. The CDR3 spans 17 residues. Germline CDR1 reads MGHRA; CDR2 reads YSYEKL. Trimming removed 7 bases from V and 2 bases from J; junction bases left unmatched: 12. This CDR3 is CASKISGGPYNTDTQYF. In nucleotides, the CDR3 is TGCGCCAGCAAGATTAGCGGGGGGCCTTATAACACAGATACGCAGTATTTT.